This TCR beta chain is drawn from a study of blood T cell repertoires in COVID-19. Looking at the study overall: Some COVID-19 samples were acute and others convalescent; all came from the United States, Italy and Spain. The cDNA or gDNA used as material had been derived from T cells, B-cell-depleted T cells, or PBMCs.

Germline trimming cut 0 bases from V and 5 bases from J; bases unmatched to any gene: 5. The CDR3 consists of 15 residues. The germline gives CDR1 SGHRS, CDR2 YFSETQ. As originally analysed: By means of reference gene primer amplification, nucleated cell counts were estimated. Using immunoSEQ multiplex PCR, the repertoire was profiled, and TCRdb retains in-frame clones only, with some absent. V, J and clone size reflect that table, while D and trimming were determined from the DNA. Among about 48,000 clones listed, about three quarters were seen once. Sequencing input: peripheral blood. The V call is TRBV5-1, the J call TRBJ1-2; 9 nucleotides align to TRBD1. This sequence was found in a human donor with active or convalescent COVID-19. The donor label of this sample is uncertain. CDR3 DNA: TGCGCCAGCAGCTTGGAGGGACAGGGACTGTATGGCTACACCTTC. Protein product: CASSLEGQGLYGYTF.